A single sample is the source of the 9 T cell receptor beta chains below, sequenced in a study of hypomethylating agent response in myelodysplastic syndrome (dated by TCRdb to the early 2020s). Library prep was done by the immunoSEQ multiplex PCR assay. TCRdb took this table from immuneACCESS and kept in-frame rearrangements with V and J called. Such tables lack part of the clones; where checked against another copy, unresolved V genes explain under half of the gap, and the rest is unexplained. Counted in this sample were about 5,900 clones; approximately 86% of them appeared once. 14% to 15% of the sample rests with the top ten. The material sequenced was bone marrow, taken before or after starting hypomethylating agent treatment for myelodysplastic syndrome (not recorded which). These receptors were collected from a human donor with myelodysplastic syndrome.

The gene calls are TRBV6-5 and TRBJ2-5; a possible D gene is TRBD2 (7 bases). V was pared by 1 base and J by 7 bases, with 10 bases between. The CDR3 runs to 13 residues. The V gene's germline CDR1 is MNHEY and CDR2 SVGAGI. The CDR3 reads CASSYLGGATQYF. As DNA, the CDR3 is TGTGCCAGCAGTTACTTGGGGGGGGCGACCCAGTACTTC.

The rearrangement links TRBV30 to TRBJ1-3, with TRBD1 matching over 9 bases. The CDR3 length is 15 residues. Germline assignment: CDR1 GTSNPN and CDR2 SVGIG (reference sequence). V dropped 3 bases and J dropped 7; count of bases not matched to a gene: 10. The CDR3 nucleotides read TGTGCCTGGAGCCTCGCAGGACAGGGGTGGAACACCATATATTTT. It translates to CAWSLAGQGWNTIYF.

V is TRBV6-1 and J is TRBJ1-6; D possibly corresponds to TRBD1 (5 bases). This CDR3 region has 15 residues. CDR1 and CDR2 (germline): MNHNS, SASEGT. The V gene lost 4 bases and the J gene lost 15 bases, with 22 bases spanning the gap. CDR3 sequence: CASSVQVVVAGDLHF. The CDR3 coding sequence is TGTGCCAGCAGTGTACAGGTCGTTGTTGCGGGCGACCTCCACTTT.

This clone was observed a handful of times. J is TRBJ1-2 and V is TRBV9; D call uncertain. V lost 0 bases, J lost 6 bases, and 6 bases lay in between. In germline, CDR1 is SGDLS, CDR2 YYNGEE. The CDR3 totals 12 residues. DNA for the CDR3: TGTGCCAGCAGCGTAGCGGGGAATGGCTACACCTTC. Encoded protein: CASSVAGNGYTF. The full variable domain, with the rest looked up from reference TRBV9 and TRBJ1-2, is DSGVTQTPKHLITATGQRVTLRCSPRSGDLSVYWYQQSLDQGLQFLIQYYNGEERAKGNILERFSAQQFPDLHSELNLSSLELGDSALYFCASSVAGNGYTFGSGTRLTVV.

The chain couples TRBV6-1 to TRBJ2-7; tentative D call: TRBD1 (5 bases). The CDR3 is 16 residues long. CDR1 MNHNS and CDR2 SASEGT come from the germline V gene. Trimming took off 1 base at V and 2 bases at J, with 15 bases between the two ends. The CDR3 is CASSEGTAGHTYEQYV. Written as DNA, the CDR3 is TGTGCCAGCAGTGAAGGAACGGCAGGGCATACCTACGAGCAGTACGTC.

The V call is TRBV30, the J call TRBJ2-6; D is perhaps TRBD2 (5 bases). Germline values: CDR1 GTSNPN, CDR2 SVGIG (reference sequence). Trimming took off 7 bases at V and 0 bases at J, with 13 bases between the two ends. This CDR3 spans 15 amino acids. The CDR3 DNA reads TGTGCCTCCAAAGGAGGCGACTCTGGGGCCAACGTCCTGACTTTC. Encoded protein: CASKGGDSGANVLTF.

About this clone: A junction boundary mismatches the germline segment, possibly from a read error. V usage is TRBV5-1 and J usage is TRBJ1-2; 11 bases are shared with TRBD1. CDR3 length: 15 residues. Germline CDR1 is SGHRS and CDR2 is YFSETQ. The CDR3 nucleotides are TGCGCCAGCAGATTGGACAGGGGGCGAGACTATGGCTACACCTTC. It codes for CASRLDRGRDYGYTF.

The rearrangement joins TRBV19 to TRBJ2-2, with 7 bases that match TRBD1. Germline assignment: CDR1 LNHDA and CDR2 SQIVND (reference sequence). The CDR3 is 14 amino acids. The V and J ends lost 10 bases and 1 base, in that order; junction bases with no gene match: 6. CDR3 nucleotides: TGTGCCACCACCGGGACAGTGAACACCGGGGAGCTGTTTTTT. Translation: CATTGTVNTGELFF.

CDR3 DNA: TGTGCCAGTAGTATAAAATGGGGGATCGGAAACACCATATATTTT. This codes for CASSIKWGIGNTIYF. This chain uses TRBV19 with TRBJ1-3; D might be TRBD1 (5 bases). The CDR3 spans 15 residues. Trimming stripped 2 bases from V and 4 bases from J, with 12 bases between. Looked up from germline, CDR1 is LNHDA and CDR2 is SQIVND (reference sequence).